What follows is one T cell receptor beta chain and its context. These data are taken from a study of shared clonotypes between healthy human individuals. Method: immunoSEQ multiplex PCR; TCRdb's copy keeps in-frame clones and lacks some. The sample contains about 2.1 million clones, approximately 92% of which appear only once. It was CD45RO-negative cells, positively selected for CCR7, that made up naive CD8 cells, with terminally differentiated effector memory CD45RA+ cells excluded. Germline assignment: CDR1 MDHEN and CDR2 SYDVKM. V was trimmed by 6 bases and J by 5 bases, leaving 10 bases between them. This CDR3 region has 12 residues.

The chain joins TRBV28 to TRBJ1-1; D gene uncertain. The sample taken for sequencing was naive CD8+ T cells from PBMCs. This clonotype was sampled from a young man in good health. Some clones in this sample may be carry-over from other donors' samples. The CDR3 sequence: CASSRPGTEAFF. CDR3 nucleotides: TGTGCCAGCAGCAGACCCGGGACTGAAGCTTTCTTT.